This is a list of T cell receptor beta chains from one sample in a study of OX40 agonist ivuxolimab in advanced cancers. Generated by immunoSEQ multiplex PCR, the TCRdb table keeps only in-frame clones and is missing some. The table shows roughly 60,000 clones, with around 92% occurring only once. Sample: CD4+ or CD8+ T cells sorted from blood, taken in a trial of the OX40 agonist ivuxolimab. The source of these receptors is an adult with an advanced solid tumor such as melanoma, head and neck, liver or kidney cancer. Both conserved end residues are part of each CDR3. A D gene is named only where the DNA matches it firmly. Not all rows give a size; the values are once, few, many and, for expanded clones, a class.

D gene	J gene	V gene	clone size	CDR3 DNA	CDR3 protein
-	TRBJ2-1	TRBV2	-	TGTGCCAGCAGTAGGGATGAGCAGTTCTTC	CASSRDEQFF
-	TRBJ2-1	TRBV29-1	-	TGCAGCGTTGATGCGGAAAATGAGCAGTTCTTC	CSVDAENEQFF
-	TRBJ2-3	TRBV7-3	-	TGTGCCAGCAGCTTAATTCCGGGGGCAGATACGCAGTATTTT	CASSLIPGADTQYF
-	TRBJ1-5	TRBV28	-	TGTGCCAGCAGTTCAGACAGAAAAGCTAGCAATCAGCCCCAGCATTTT	CASSSDRKASNQPQHF
-	TRBJ1-2	TRBV2	-	TGTGCTCCCGGCGCAGGCGCTCCTCTCAAAGGCCGAGAGGACTACACCTTC	CAPGAGAPLKGREDYTF
TRBD2	TRBJ2-1	TRBV4-3	-	TGCGCCAGCAGGCCGACTAGCGGGAGTTCCTACAATGAGCAGTTCTTC	CASRPTSGSSYNEQFF
-	TRBJ2-7	TRBV7-8	-	TGTGCCAGCAGCGAACACACCCCCCGGGACCCCGAGCAGTACTTC	CASSEHTPRDPEQYF
TRBD1	TRBJ1-1	TRBV28	-	TGTGCCAGCAGGGGGGACAGGCCGAACACTGAAGCTTTCTTT	CASRGDRPNTEAFF
TRBD1	TRBJ2-7	TRBV19	-	TGTGCCAGTAGTATCTCCGGGACAGGGGTGGGCGAGCAGTACTTC	CASSISGTGVGEQYF
-	TRBJ2-7	TRBV19	-	TGTGCCAGTAGTATAGTATGGGACTTTCTAAATTCCTACGAGCAGTACTTC	CASSIVWDFLNSYEQYF
-	TRBJ2-5	TRBV6-6	once	TGTGCCAGCAGGGGTCGGATGGGGGAGGCTCAAGAGACCCAGTACTTC	CASRGRMGEAQETQYF
TRBD1	TRBJ1-4	TRBV5-6	-	TGTGCCAGCAGCTTGGCCCCGGGACAGAATGAAAAACTGTTTTTT	CASSLAPGQNEKLFF
-	TRBJ2-7	TRBV27	-	TGTGCCAGCAGCTTGAGCTCCTACGAGCAGTACTTC	CASSLSSYEQYF
-	TRBJ2-7	TRBV27	once	TGTGCCAGCAGTTCAGGGGTTGTCGAGCAGTACTTC	CASSSGVVEQYF
-	TRBJ2-1	TRBV7-2	-	TGTGCCAGCAGCAAATACCAAAGAACGGAGGGGAGCTCCTACAATGAGCAGTTCTTC	CASSKYQRTEGSSYNEQFF
TRBD2	TRBJ2-1	TRBV7-3	-	TGTGCCAGCAGCTTAAGTCTAGCGGTCTCCTACAATGAGCAGTTCTTC	CASSLSLAVSYNEQFF
TRBD2	TRBJ2-4	TRBV10-2	-	TGCGCCAGCAATGAGCGGGAGCGGGGCAAAAACATTCAGTACTTC	CASNERERGKNIQYF